This paragraph reports one T cell receptor beta chain. Its antigen is not yet known. No per-base quality is available; no much larger clone lies one base away. Using the deep immunoSEQ assay, multiplex PCR amplified TCR CDR3 regions from genomic DNA. For each cell subset, the extracted genomic DNA was distributed evenly across all wells of several immunoSEQ 96-well plates, and each plate served as one replicate. For sorted subsets, approximately 0.2 ug of genomic DNA, equivalent to 30,000 or so T cell genomes, went into each replicate PCR. Purified libraries were quantified with a Qubit 3.0 fluorometer, sized on a Bioanalyzer 2100, and re-quantified with the KAPA Library Quantification kit. A separate single-read 150-cycle Illumina NextSeq 550 flow cell was used to sequence each immunoSEQ 96-well plate. Turning to the authors' computational methods: The immunoSEQ output contained only junctional sequences without quality scores, so filtering could not match that applied to full-length reads. Sequences were annotated with PyIR, a Python wrapper for IgBLAST v1.9, and V/J genes and CDR3 were assigned using IMGT germline references. Reads were filtered out if the reads had weak V/J assignments (E-value above 1e-6), no CDR3, stop codons, out-of-frame junctions, or ambiguous translated residues. V3J clonotypes were defined by identical inferred V gene, J gene, and CDR3 amino acid sequence. Percentage overlap between repertoires was calculated by dividing the number of shared unique clonotypes by the size of the smaller repertoire. Richness of each repertoire was evaluated using RTK rarefaction, the Chao1 estimator, and Recon v2.1 estimates of unobserved clonotypes. Generation probabilities were computed with OLGA for all TCRbeta clonotypes obtained by the gDNA method from several donors. Imported from immuneACCESS, the table was reduced by TCRdb to in-frame sequences with V and J called. These copies leave out some clones; in studies compared against another copy, an unresolved V gene accounts for under half, and the cause of the remainder is not known. V and J calls and clone size come straight from that table; D and trimming were deduced from the DNA. Recorded for this sample are about 870,000 clones; about 92% of them occurred a single time. The top ten constitute 24% of the sample.

CD8 naive samples were CD45RO-negative cells positively selected for CCR7, giving a CD45RA+CCR7+ population that excluded TemRA cells. Donors were healthy HIV-negative adults with no recently reported acute infections or vaccinations. Every donor was a Caucasian adult living in Nashville, Tennessee, USA. Blood was collected by leukapheresis, and PBMCs were isolated by Ficoll-Histopaque density gradient centrifugation and then cryopreserved in liquid nitrogen vapor phase. Purity and quantity of every magnetically sorted T cell population were checked by analytical flow cytometry. Each sorted fraction had its genomic DNA isolated and then quantified by UV absorbance on a Nanodrop 2000c. This sample is drawn from a study of shared clonotypes between healthy human individuals (dated by TCRdb to the early 2020s). As for the study more broadly: The cohort included a few men and a couple of women between 18 and 49 years of age. The study deeply sequenced blood TCR repertoires of about 5 healthy adults to estimate repertoire size and the extent of clonotype sharing between individuals. To increase sequencing depth and limit assay-specific biases, different laboratories used diverse techniques to prepare libraries and sequence TCR repertoires. For each donor, CD4 naive and CD4 memory were each given three plates, CD8 naive was given two plates, and CD8 memory was given one plate. Each donor's leukapheresis produced roughly between roughly 0.94 and 9.5 billion PBMCs. Summary of the overall study and its limitations: When a few donors were compared, the shared fraction of clonotypes was about 5.2% for naive CD4, 3.5% for naive CD8, roughly 2.3% for memory CD4, and 0.35% to 0.5% for memory CD8. Sampling was restricted to blood, and TCR repertoires in tissues likely differ from the TCR repertoires found in blood. Pairwise subsampling indicated that sequencing depth was expected to affect the degree of clonotype sharing among donors. Naive subsets generally had larger estimated clonotype richness than memory subsets. Rarefaction of sorted-subset datasets indicated incomplete sequencing despite the large sequencing depth. Higher generation probabilities were observed for clonotypes shared by all four sorted-subset donors than for non-shared clonotypes. The genetic and exposure-history diversity represented was limited by the small number of donors.

The junction shows trimming of 0 bases on V and 4 bases on J, plus 10 bases between the germline ends. CDR1 and CDR2 are read off the germline V gene as MRHNA and SNTAGT. Inclusive of the bounding cysteine and phenylalanine, the CDR3 is 15 residues long. Only the CDR3 part of the read is kept: 45 bases, read in frame from the first base. Sequences were obtained from naive CD8+ T cells sorted from blood. Reading the label with the study, this specimen's cell subset or site is: CD45RA+CCR7+. This TCR derives from a young man in good health. This sequence uses TRBV6-4 and TRBJ2-1; a tentative D call is TRBD1 (6 bases match). The DNA reads TGTGCCAGCAGTGACTCGGGGACACGGTACAATGAGCAGTTCTTC. It codes for CASSDSGTRYNEQFF.